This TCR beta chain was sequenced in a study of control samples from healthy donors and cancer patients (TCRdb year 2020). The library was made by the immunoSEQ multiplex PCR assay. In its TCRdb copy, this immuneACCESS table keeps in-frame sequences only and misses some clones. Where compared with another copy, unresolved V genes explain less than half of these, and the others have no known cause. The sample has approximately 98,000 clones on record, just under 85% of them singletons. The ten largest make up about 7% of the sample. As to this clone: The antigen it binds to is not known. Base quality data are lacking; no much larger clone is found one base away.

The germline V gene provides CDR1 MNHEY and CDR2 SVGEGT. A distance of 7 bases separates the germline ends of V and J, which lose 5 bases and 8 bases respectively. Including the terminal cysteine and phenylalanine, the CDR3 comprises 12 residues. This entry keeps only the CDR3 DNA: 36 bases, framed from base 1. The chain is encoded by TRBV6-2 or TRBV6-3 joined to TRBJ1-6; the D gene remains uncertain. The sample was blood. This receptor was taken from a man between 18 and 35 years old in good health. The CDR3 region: CASSTSDSPLHF. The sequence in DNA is TGTGCCAGCAGTACCAGCGATTCACCCCTCCACTTT.